The 26 T cell receptor beta chains in this list originate from one sample, sequenced in a study of T cell repertoires in cytomegalovirus infection. No antigen is known for these receptors. Each CDR3 protein is one row after TCRdb ran MiXCR on the reads. The sample yields tens of thousands of distinct CDR3 sequences, roughly 25% seen once. Sequenced material: CD8+ T cells from cultured PBMCs, taken from culture after CMV antigen stimulation. These receptors originate from a human donor in good health (CMV status not recorded). Some clones in this sample may be carry-over from other donors' samples.

As for this clonotype: A much larger clone lies one base from this, so it may be a read error. The chain carries TRBV19 and TRBJ1-2; D not certain. The V gene's germline CDR1 is LNHDA and CDR2 SQIVND (reference sequence). This CDR3 has 14 amino acids. V was clipped by 8 bases and J by 3 bases, with 16 bases between them. The CDR3 DNA reads as TGTGCCAGTGGAGCCTTGGACGGAGACTATGGCTACACCTTC. It specifies CASGALDGDYGYTF.

This clonotype was observed many times. The chain carries TRBV7-2 and TRBJ2-2; 12 bases match TRBD2. Germline V gene data show CDR1 as SGHTA and CDR2 as FQGNSA. The CDR3 is 18 amino acids. V trimming: 4 bases; J trimming: 7 bases; junction bases outside the gene matches: 13. CDR3 in DNA: TGTGCCAGCAGCTCAAGACTAGCGGGGGCCACGAGGGGCGGGGAGCTGTTTTTT. Its protein is CASSSRLAGATRGGELFF.

This clonotype turned up a few times. The V and J genes are TRBV9 and TRBJ2-1; 9 bases map to TRBD1. V was clipped by 3 bases and J by 5 bases; unmatched bases: 9. The CDR3 totals 16 residues. The germline CDR1 and CDR2 sequences are SGDLS and YYNGEE. The CDR3 sequence: CASSARTGTGNNEQFF. DNA for the CDR3: TGTGCCAGCAGCGCCCGGACCGGGACAGGGAACAATGAGCAGTTCTTC. Combining the CDR3 with reference TRBV9 and TRBJ2-1 gives the whole variable domain DSGVTQTPKHLITATGQRVTLRCSPRSGDLSVYWYQQSLDQGLQFLIQYYNGEERAKGNILERFSAQQFPDLHSELNLSSLELGDSALYFCASSARTGTGNNEQFFGPGTRLTVL.

This clonotype was seen a single time. A much larger clone is a single base away; this may be a read error. This sequence joins TRBV7-2 and TRBJ2-3; D is ambiguous. Per germline, CDR1 SGHTA and CDR2 FQGNSA. Trimming cost V 5 bases and J 1 base, with 7 bases left between them. The length of the CDR3 is 13 residues. CDR3 coding DNA: TGTGCCAGCAGCATGTTTCGCACAGATACGCAGTATTTT. It yields the protein CASSMFRTDTQYF.

This clonotype has only a few counts. This rearrangement joins TRBV19 to TRBJ1-6; D is possibly TRBD1 (5 bases). CDR1 and CDR2 from the germline V gene are LNHDA and SQIVND (reference sequence). The CDR3 has 13 residues. The V gene lost 9 bases and the J gene lost 7 bases, with 13 bases spanning the gap. The CDR3: CASRGRGNSPLHF. The CDR3 DNA reads TGTGCCAGCCGGGGACGGGGAAATTCACCCCTCCACTTT.

This clonotype was recorded many times. This sequence joins TRBV7-2 and TRBJ2-1, with D perhaps TRBD1 (6 bases). The CDR3 extends over 13 amino acids. V gave up 6 bases and J gave up 6 bases, with 12 bases separating them. From germline, CDR1 is SGHTA and CDR2 FQGNSA. CDR3 sequence reads: CASRPPGANEQFF. CDR3 coding DNA: TGTGCCAGCAGACCACCAGGGGCCAATGAGCAGTTCTTC.

This clonotype was recorded many times. The chain links TRBV12-3 or TRBV12-4 to TRBJ2-1; perhaps TRBD1 as D (5 bases). The CDR3 totals 13 residues. Trimming cost V 1 base and J 8 bases, with 9 bases left between them. The CDR3 DNA reads TGTGCCAGCAGTTTAGTAGGGGTCTATGAGCAGTTCTTC. Translating it yields CASSLVGVYEQFF.

This clonotype has just a few counts. This sequence joins TRBV27 and TRBJ1-2; TRBD1 agrees at 9 bases. Trimming took 4 bases from V and 6 from J; bases not matched to a gene: 6. CDR3 length: 14 residues. Germline V lookup: CDR1 MNHEY, CDR2 SMNVEV (reference sequence). The CDR3 here is CASSSSRQGDGYTF. CDR3 DNA: TGTGCCAGCAGTTCCTCCAGACAGGGGGATGGCTACACCTTC.

This clonotype has a handful of counts. This rearrangement joins TRBV20-1 to TRBJ2-5, with 7 bases fitting TRBD1. Trimming cost V 3 bases and J 3 bases; bases outside gene matches: 7. Germline V gives CDR1 DFQATT, CDR2 SNEGSKA (reference sequence). There are 14 residues in the CDR3. This chain's CDR3 is CSASEGQRKETQYF. CDR3 nucleotides: TGCAGTGCTAGTGAGGGACAGAGAAAAGAGACCCAGTACTTC.

The table lists this clonotype with a few counts. The chain uses TRBV2 and TRBJ1-5; no firm D call. The CDR3 length is 16 residues. Between the trimmed V and J ends, which lost 5 bases and 3 bases, there was a span of 17 bases. Germline V gene data show CDR1 as SNHLY and CDR2 as FYNNEI. As DNA, the CDR3 is TGTGCCAGCAGTAACATACAGAGAGACCTCAATCAGCCCCAGCATTTT. It is translated as CASSNIQRDLNQPQHF. The full variable domain, with the rest looked up from reference TRBV2 and TRBJ1-5, is EPEVTQTPSHQVTQMGQEVILRCVPISNHLYFYWYRQILGQKVEFLVSFYNNEISEKSEIFDDQFSVERPDGSNFTLKIRSTKLEDSAMYFCASSNIQRDLNQPQHFGDGTRLSIL.

This clonotype was seen only a few times. This chain uses TRBV20-1 with TRBJ1-3, with 7 bases matching TRBD1. CDR1 and CDR2 from the germline V gene are DFQATT and SNEGSKA (reference sequence). CDR3 size: 14 residues. The CDR3 DNA is TGCAGCGCAAATACAGGAGGGGGCGTGAACACCATATATTTT. Its protein is CSANTGGGVNTIYF.

For this clonotype: One end of the junction varies from germline; a read error may be responsible. The chain carries TRBV19 and TRBJ1-5, with a tentative D call TRBD1 (6 bases). This CDR3 contains 16 residues. Germline loops: CDR1 LNHDA, CDR2 SQIVND (reference sequence). CDR3 protein: CASSPTQGRDNQPRHF. The DNA of the CDR3 is TGTGCCAGTAGTCCGACACAGGGTCGGGACAATCAGCCCCGGCATTTT.

This clonotype was counted a few times. The CDR3 DNA is TGTGCCAGTAGTACCCGACTAGTGTCGGCGAACACCGGGGAGCTGTTTTTT. It specifies CASSTRLVSANTGELFF. J is TRBJ2-2 and V is TRBV19; maybe TRBD2 (6 bases). The ends were cut back, 4 bases at V and 0 bases at J, with 15 bases in the middle. Germline CDR1 is LNHDA and CDR2 is SQIVND (reference sequence). The CDR3 has 17 residues.

Regarding this clonotype: At one boundary the junction diverges from the germline segment, which might be a read error. The chain employs TRBV2 and TRBJ2-2; 13 bases line up with TRBD2. Per germline, CDR1 SNHLY and CDR2 FYNNEI. The CDR3 is 16 residues long. The CDR3 here is CANSVWTSGSTGELFF. Here the CDR3 DNA reads TGTGCCAACAGTGTGTGGACTAGCGGGAGCACCGGGGAGCTGTTTTTT.

This clonotype was observed a handful of times. The rearrangement joins TRBV4-2 to TRBJ1-1, with 7 bases lining up with TRBD1. The germline V gene has CDR1 LGHNA and CDR2 YNFKEQ. Germline trimming cut 0 bases from V and 6 bases from J; bases unmatched to any gene: 10. The CDR3 sequence is 16 residues long. The CDR3 sequence is CASSQDLGTAEAEAFF. CDR3 in DNA: TGTGCCAGCAGCCAAGATCTTGGGACAGCGGAGGCTGAAGCTTTCTTT.

V and J are TRBV4-3 and TRBJ2-7; tentatively, D is TRBD1 (5 bases). Germline V gene sequence: CDR1 LGHNA, CDR2 YSLEER. The length of the CDR3 is 14 residues. Trimming took off 1 base at V and 2 bases at J, with 9 bases between the two ends. CDR3 DNA: TGCGCCAGCAGCCAAGCTCCGGACACCTACGAGCAGTACTTC. It translates to CASSQAPDTYEQYF.

This clonotype was detected a few times. V and J are TRBV19 and TRBJ1-4; D is uncertain. V lost 4 bases, J lost 8 bases, and 17 bases lay in between. Per germline, CDR1 LNHDA and CDR2 SQIVND (reference sequence). The CDR3 totals 15 residues. The chain's CDR3 is CASSTPGRAHEKLFF. CDR3 nucleotide sequence: TGTGCCAGTAGTACCCCGGGGAGGGCACACGAAAAACTGTTTTTT.

There are a few counts of this clonotype. The chain employs TRBV4-3 and TRBJ2-6, with a weak D call TRBD2 (6 bases). The CDR3 covers 17 residues. Between the trimmed V and J ends, which lost 0 bases and 7 bases, there was a span of 16 bases. Germline values: CDR1 LGHNA, CDR2 YSLEER. The CDR3, as DNA: TGCGCCAGCAGCCAAGAAGAAGACTGGGGGGAAGCCAACGTCCTGACTTTC. Its translation is CASSQEEDWGEANVLTF.

V is TRBV5-8 and J is TRBJ1-2, with 7 bases that match TRBD1. With 6 bases clipped from V and 4 bases from J, the junction kept 12 bases outside the gene matches. CDR1 and CDR2 from the germline V gene are SGHTS and YDEGEE. The CDR3 runs 15 residues. The chain's CDR3 is CASTESPGTAYGYTF. The DNA of the CDR3 is TGTGCCAGCACGGAATCACCAGGGACAGCCTATGGCTACACCTTC.

This clonotype was counted a few times. The genes are TRBV19 and TRBJ1-1; D is unclear. V was trimmed by 6 bases and J by 1 base, leaving 9 bases between them. Germline loops: CDR1 LNHDA, CDR2 SQIVND (reference sequence). The CDR3 has 13 residues. DNA of the CDR3: TGTGCCAGTAGAGGCAGACAGAACACTGAAGCTTTCTTT. Translated, it gives CASRGRQNTEAFF.

This clonotype showed up just a few times. This sequence joins TRBV5-4 and TRBJ2-1; the match to TRBD1 covers 7 bases. The CDR3 runs to 15 residues. V was pared by 0 bases and J by 7 bases, with 7 bases of the junction left unmatched. Germline CDR1 and CDR2: SGHNT and YYREEE (reference sequence). The CDR3 nucleotides read TGTGCCAGCAGCTTGGCCCGGACAGGCAAGAATGAGCAGTTCTTC. It specifies CASSLARTGKNEQFF. Combining the CDR3 with reference TRBV5-4 and TRBJ2-1 gives the whole variable domain ETGVTQSPTHLIKTRGQQVTLRCSSQSGHNTVSWYQQALGQGPQFIFQYYREEENGRGNFPPRFSGLQFPNYSSELNVNALELDDSALYLCASSLARTGKNEQFFGPGTRLTVL.

The V and J genes are TRBV6-2 or TRBV6-3 and TRBJ2-7; 11 nucleotides match TRBD2. The germline gives CDR1 MNHEY, CDR2 SVGEGT. V lost 7 bases and J lost 0; bases outside the gene matches: 20. The CDR3 loop spans 20 amino acids. CDR3 amino acids: CASTLESSWTSGPFSYEQYF. Written as DNA, the CDR3 is TGTGCCAGCACCTTAGAATCCTCCTGGACTAGCGGGCCATTCTCCTACGAGCAGTACTTC.

The sample holds many counts of this clonotype. V and J are TRBV4-3 and TRBJ2-7; either TRBD1 or TRBD2 may fit D (5 bases each). CDR3 length equals 15 residues. Per germline, CDR1 LGHNA and CDR2 YSLEER. Trimming took off 0 bases at V and 2 bases at J, with 11 bases between the two ends. The CDR3 here is CASSQEMLGAYEQYF. As DNA, the CDR3 is TGCGCCAGCAGCCAAGAAATGTTGGGGGCCTACGAGCAGTACTTC.

Of note for this clonotype: It may be a read error: a sequence one base away is much more abundant. The rearrangement joins TRBV28 to TRBJ1-3; D unclear. Trimming removed 8 bases at V and 0 bases at J, with 17 bases between. Germline assignment: CDR1 MDHEN and CDR2 SYDVKM. This CDR3 spans 16 amino acids. The CDR3 bases are TGTGCCAGCGGTAAATCCCGCGGGATCTCTGGAAACACCATATATTTT. It codes for CASGKSRGISGNTIYF.

The V gene is TRBV28, the J gene TRBJ2-5; TRBD1 matches at 8 bases. V lost 5 bases to trimming and J lost 2 bases; unmatched junction nucleotides: 4. Per the germline V gene, CDR1 is MDHEN and CDR2 is SYDVKM. This CDR3 contains 14 residues. CDR3 coding DNA: TGTGCCAGCAGTCCAAGGACAGGGCAAGAGACCCAGTACTTC. Its protein product is CASSPRTGQETQYF. The full variable domain, in which reference TRBV28 and TRBJ2-5 provide the parts outside the CDR3, is DVKVTQSSRYLVKRTGEKVFLECVQDMDHENMFWYRQDPGLGLRLIYFSYDVKMKEKGDIPEGYSVSREKKERFSLILESASTNQTSMYLCASSPRTGQETQYFGPGTRLLVL.

The chain joins TRBV4-3 to TRBJ1-2, with D unclear. The ends were cut back, 0 bases at V and 5 bases at J, with 16 bases in the middle. The CDR3 covers 16 residues. Germline-derived CDR1 and CDR2 are LGHNA and YSLEER. This CDR3 is CASSQDLEGGIYGYTF. The CDR3 bases are TGCGCCAGCAGCCAAGATCTAGAGGGCGGAATTTATGGCTACACCTTC.